A single sample gave rise to the 26 T cell receptor beta chains below, sequenced in a study of ipilimumab plus nivolumab after autologous stem cell transplantation. The method was immunoSEQ multiplex PCR; TCRdb's version includes in-frame clones alone and lacks a portion of them. This table holds over 75,000 clones, 75% to 85% found once. The specimen was PBMCs, collected in a trial of ipilimumab plus nivolumab as post-transplant consolidation. All receptors come from a male donor with diffuse large B-cell lymphoma.

V usage is TRBV12-5 and J usage is TRBJ2-2, with D uncertain. Germline CDR1 reads LGHNT; CDR2 reads FRNRAP. CDR3 size: 13 residues. The V end was cut by 1 base, the J end by 8 bases, with 8 bases between. The CDR3 DNA sequence: TGTGCTAGTGGTTTGGACAACGTGGGGGAGCTGTTTTTT. Translating it yields CASGLDNVGELFF.

The genes are TRBV5-1 and TRBJ1-2; 9 bases are shared with TRBD1. CDR3 length: 15 residues. Germline V gives CDR1 SGHRS, CDR2 YFSETQ. The J segment lost 3 bases and the V segment lost 5 bases, leaving 8 bases of the junction unmatched. The CDR3, as DNA: TGCGCCAGCAGGGGCGGGACAGGGTACCACTATGGCTACACCTTC. This codes for CASRGGTGYHYGYTF.

As regards this clone: One end of the junction is discordant with germline, which a read error may explain. The genes are TRBV2 and TRBJ2-3, with D possibly TRBD2 on 6 matching bases. The CDR3 length is 12 residues. Germline CDR1 reads SNHLY; CDR2 reads FYNNEI. The CDR3 loop reads CASSVIRDSVIF. Written as DNA, the CDR3 is TGTGCCAGCAGCGTCATCCGGGACTCTGTAATTTTT.

The chain recombines TRBV10-3 with TRBJ1-5; 9 positions match TRBD1. CDR3 length equals 18 residues. Trimming at V came to 5 bases and at J to 0 bases, leaving 11 bases not matched to a gene. Germline V CDR1 and CDR2: ENHRY, SYGVKD. The CDR3 protein is CAISQQGAVGDSNQPQHF. The CDR3 bases are TGTGCCATCAGTCAACAGGGGGCCGTAGGGGATAGCAATCAGCCCCAGCATTTT.

A few counts support this clone. This rearrangement joins TRBV9 to TRBJ1-1; D ambiguous. The germline V and J ends were trimmed by 0 bases and 5 bases, with 8 bases remaining between them. Germline V lookup: CDR1 SGDLS, CDR2 YYNGEE. The CDR3 is 13 amino acids. The CDR3 bases are TGTGCCAGCAGCGTAGAATTAGGGACTGAAGCTTTCTTT. Translating it yields CASSVELGTEAFF.

This clone has just a few counts. The chain couples TRBV7-9 to TRBJ1-6; D possibly corresponds to TRBD1 (5 bases). Germline lookup yields CDR1 SEHNR and CDR2 FQNEAQ (reference sequence). Trimming took off 4 bases at V and 14 bases at J, with 18 bases between the two ends. This CDR3 is built from 14 residues. CDR3 DNA sequence: TGTGCCAGCAGCTCCCAGGGCAGAGTACGGACCCTCCACTTT. It yields the protein CASSSQGRVRTLHF.

The chain employs TRBV6-5 and TRBJ2-7; possibly TRBD1 for D (6 bases). The CDR3 is 14 residues long. Trimming removed 6 bases at V and 6 bases at J, with 18 bases between. From germline, CDR1 is MNHEY and CDR2 SVGAGI. CDR3 amino acids: CASSRDQRTAEQYF. DNA of the CDR3: TGTGCCAGCAGCCGAGACCAACGGACAGCCGAGCAGTACTTC.

V usage is TRBV5-1 and J usage is TRBJ1-4; D unclear. CDR1 and CDR2 from the germline V gene are SGHRS and YFSETQ. This CDR3 spans 16 amino acids. Trimming shortened V by 2 bases and J by 6 bases, and 17 bases separated the two germline ends. CDR3 sequence: CASSFGRATGDEKLFF. Here the CDR3 DNA reads TGCGCCAGCAGCTTTGGACGCGCGACGGGAGATGAAAAACTGTTTTTT.

V usage is TRBV7-9 and J usage is TRBJ2-2; unclear D gene. Trimming took 1 base from V and 4 from J, leaving 7 bases between them. This CDR3 region has 14 residues. CDR1 and CDR2 from the germline V gene are SEHNR and FQNEAQ (reference sequence). The CDR3 sequence is CASSLVLSTGELFF. The CDR3 bases are TGTGCCAGCAGCTTAGTTCTGTCCACCGGGGAGCTGTTTTTT.

This clone was observed a few times. J is TRBJ2-1 and V is TRBV7-9; TRBD1 aligns across 11 bases. The V gene end was trimmed by 4 bases and the J gene end by 4 bases; junction bases not matched to a gene: 9. The length of the CDR3 is 17 residues. The germline V gene has CDR1 SEHNR and CDR2 FQNEAQ (reference sequence). The CDR3 nucleotides read TGTGCCAGCAGCTCGAACACCGGGACAGGGGGTTACAATGAGCAGTTCTTC. It encodes CASSSNTGTGGYNEQFF.

This clone was detected only a few times. V is TRBV19 and J is TRBJ1-1, with D hard to call. The CDR3 has 12 amino acids. Trimming shortened V by 8 bases and J by 3 bases, and 10 bases separated the two germline ends. Germline values: CDR1 LNHDA, CDR2 SQIVND (reference sequence). CDR3 DNA sequence: TGTGCCAGTTCCAGCGGGGACACTGAAGCTTTCTTT. This codes for CASSSGDTEAFF.

The rearrangement joins TRBV2 to TRBJ2-5, with a tentative D call TRBD2 (5 bases). The closer fit of TRBJ2-7 to the DNA end suggests the J call may be wrong. The CDR3 extends over 13 amino acids. Germline V lookup: CDR1 SNHLY, CDR2 FYNNEI. The CDR3 spells CASSGLASGEQYF. The CDR3 region has the DNA TGTGCCAGCAGTGGGCTAGCATCAGGCGAGCAGTACTTC.

Here the CDR3 reads CAWSETSGVDTQYF. CDR3 DNA: TGTGCCTGGAGTGAAACTAGCGGGGTGGATACGCAGTATTTT. The V and J genes are TRBV30 and TRBJ2-3, with 10 bases matching TRBD2. This CDR3 is 14 amino acids long. V trimming: 1 base; J trimming: 6 bases; junction bases outside the gene matches: 4. CDR1 is GTSNPN, CDR2 SVGIG, per germline (reference sequence).

J is TRBJ2-7 and V is TRBV10-2, with D perhaps assigned TRBD1 or TRBD2 (7 bases each). V lost 2 bases, J lost 3 bases, and 11 bases lay in between. The CDR3 has 14 amino acids. The germline V gene has CDR1 WSHSY and CDR2 SAAADI. CDR3 region: CASSEPGGVYEQYF. CDR3 nucleotides: TGCGCCAGCAGTGAGCCAGGGGGGGTCTACGAGCAGTACTTC.

This chain joins TRBV5-6 and TRBJ2-7; no firm D call. Germline V gene lookup returns CDR1 SGHDT and CDR2 YYEEEE. The CDR3 sequence is 13 residues long. Trimming pared 3 bases from V and 1 base from J, leaving 8 bases between. The CDR3 reads CASSSMESYEQYF. CDR3 DNA sequence: TGTGCCAGCAGCTCGATGGAATCCTACGAGCAGTACTTC.

The chain has TRBV6-1 and TRBJ2-5; TRBD1 matches 8 bases. The CDR3 is 13 amino acids. The germline V gene has CDR1 MNHNS and CDR2 SASEGT. The V segment lost 6 bases and the J segment 4 bases; nucleotides outside the gene matches: 4. This chain's CDR3 is CASSSGQGETQYF. CDR3 sequence (DNA): TGTGCCAGCAGCTCCGGACAGGGAGAGACCCAGTACTTC.

The chain has TRBV27 and TRBJ1-2; 8 bases fit TRBD1. This CDR3 region has 14 residues. V trimming: 6 bases; J trimming: 5 bases; junction bases outside the gene matches: 8. Germline lookup yields CDR1 MNHEY and CDR2 SMNVEV (reference sequence). The CDR3 is CASRVPGQVYGYTF. The CDR3 coding sequence is TGTGCCAGCAGGGTACCGGGACAGGTTTATGGCTACACCTTC.

In this sample, this clone turned up once. V and J are TRBV7-6 and TRBJ2-3; no definite D call. CDR3 length equals 13 residues. Germline values: CDR1 SGHVS, CDR2 FNYEAQ. Trimming pared 5 bases from V and 7 bases from J, leaving 13 bases between. The CDR3 sequence is CASSPPNANTQYF. In DNA, the CDR3 is TGTGCCAGCAGCCCCCCGAACGCGAATACGCAGTATTTT. Full variable domain (remainder filled in from reference TRBV7-6 and TRBJ2-3): GAGVSQSPRYKVTKRGQDVALRCDPISGHVSLYWYRQALGQGPEFLTYFNYEAQQDKSGLPNDRFSAERPEGSISTLTIQRTEQRDSAMYRCASSPPNANTQYFGPGTRLTVL.

V gene TRBV5-4 combines with J gene TRBJ2-5; TRBD2 aligns across 7 bases. Germline V lookup: CDR1 SGHNT, CDR2 YYREEE (reference sequence). CDR3 size: 14 residues. After removal of 4 bases from V and 1 base from J, the junction contained 4 bases not matched to a gene. The CDR3 loop is CASSAGTTQETQYF. CDR3 nucleotides: TGTGCCAGCAGCGCGGGGACTACCCAAGAGACCCAGTACTTC. Together with reference TRBV5-4 and TRBJ2-5, the CDR3 gives the full variable domain: ETGVTQSPTHLIKTRGQQVTLRCSSQSGHNTVSWYQQALGQGPQFIFQYYREEENGRGNFPPRFSGLQFPNYSSELNVNALELDDSALYLCASSAGTTQETQYFGPGTRLLVL.

The chain links TRBV7-8 to TRBJ1-2; no definite D call. Looked up from germline, CDR1 is SGHVS and CDR2 is FQNEAQ. V dropped 1 base and J dropped 8 bases, with 23 bases sitting between them. The CDR3 spans 17 residues. CDR3 protein: CASSLVEAAGAIEGYTF. Written as DNA, the CDR3 is TGTGCCAGCAGCTTAGTCGAGGCGGCGGGAGCGATTGAAGGCTACACCTTC.

J is TRBJ1-2 and V is TRBV11-2, with D possibly being TRBD1 (5 bases). Deletions cut 1 base from V and 7 bases from J, with 7 bases between. The CDR3 sequence is 12 residues long. In germline, CDR1 is SGHAT, CDR2 FQNNGV. The CDR3 protein is CASSLGQSGYTF. In DNA, the CDR3 is TGTGCCAGCAGCTTAGGACAGTCTGGCTACACCTTC.

The rearrangement joins TRBV6-1 to TRBJ1-2; 10 bases map to TRBD1. The CDR3 consists of 13 residues. Germline assignment: CDR1 MNHNS and CDR2 SASEGT. V lost 11 bases to trimming and J lost 5 bases; unmatched junction nucleotides: 8. The CDR3 protein is CAAWEGQGYGYTF. The CDR3 coding sequence is TGTGCCGCCTGGGAGGGACAGGGGTATGGCTACACCTTC.

The rearrangement joins TRBV19 to TRBJ2-6; D perhaps matches TRBD1 (6 bases). The germline V gene has CDR1 LNHDA and CDR2 SQIVND (reference sequence). V lost 4 bases to trimming and J lost 0 bases, with 10 bases between them. The CDR3 sequence is 16 residues long. The CDR3 DNA reads TGTGCCAGTAGTACCGGACAGAACTCTGGGGCCAACGTCCTGACTTTC. Its protein is CASSTGQNSGANVLTF. The full variable domain, with the rest looked up from reference TRBV19 and TRBJ2-6, is DGGITQSPKYLFRKEGQNVTLSCEQNLNHDAMYWYRQDPGQGLRLIYYSQIVNDFQKGDIAEGYSVSREKKESFPLTVTSAQKNPTAFYLCASSTGQNSGANVLTFGAGSRLTVL.

The rearrangement uses TRBV30 and TRBJ1-2; no clear D. Deletions cut 5 bases from V and 1 base from J, with 14 bases between. This CDR3 spans 14 amino acids. Germline loops: CDR1 GTSNPN, CDR2 SVGIG (reference sequence). In DNA, the CDR3 is TGTGCCTGGCTTGGATTCACTGATAACTATGGCTACACCTTC. It codes for CAWLGFTDNYGYTF.

V is TRBV7-6 and J is TRBJ1-1; perhaps TRBD1 as D (5 bases). The CDR3 runs 13 residues. V lost 4 bases and J lost 11, with 17 bases in between. The germline CDR1 and CDR2 sequences are SGHVS and FNYEAQ. CDR3 loop: CASSSHSGVGAFF. Here the CDR3 DNA reads TGTGCCAGCAGCTCCCATTCGGGGGTGGGCGCTTTCTTT.

The chain carries TRBV11-2 and TRBJ2-2; 7 bases agree with TRBD1. The germline V gene has CDR1 SGHAT and CDR2 FQNNGV. The CDR3 loop spans 13 amino acids. V lost 5 bases to trimming and J lost 6 bases; unmatched junction nucleotides: 3. This CDR3 reads CASSRQGPGELFF. CDR3 bases: TGTGCCAGCAGCCGACAGGGCCCCGGGGAGCTGTTTTTT. The complete variable domain, with remaining parts taken from reference TRBV11-2 and TRBJ2-2, reads EAGVAQSPRYKIIEKRQSVAFWCNPISGHATLYWYQQILGQGPKLLIQFQNNGVVDDSQLPKDRFSAERLKGVDSTLKIQPAKLEDSAVYLCASSRQGPGELFFGEGSRLTVL.